This T cell receptor beta chain was identified during a study of T cells in Graves' hyperthyroidism and ophthalmopathy. Study-wide results and limits: Most thyroid clonotypes that were expanded above 0.001 also turned up in blood.

Amplification of TCR beta CDR3 regions used RNA as the template. First-round RT-PCR targeting the TCR CDR3 was performed with the HTBI primer set. TCRdb redid the calling of the multiplex PCR reads with MiXCR, one entry per CDR3 protein. Among about 320,000 distinct CDR3 sequences, roughly 17% were seen once, and the ten largest hold around 34%. Notes on this clonotype: Its antigen is not known.

Unmatched junction bases numbered 6, after V lost 0 bases and J lost 8 bases. From germline, CDR1 is LGHDT and CDR2 YNNKEL (reference sequence). The CDR3 is made up of 14 amino acids. Sequencing used blood. This chain joins TRBV3-1 and TRBJ2-7, with 8 bases matching TRBD2. This TCR was sampled from a man aged 30 to 45 with Graves' hyperthyroidism. Written as DNA, the CDR3 is TGTGCCAGCAGCCAAGATGCCCTAGCGGGCCAGCAGTACTTC. As protein: CASSQDALAGQQYF.